These 16 T cell receptor beta chains were sequenced from one sample in a study of blood T cell repertoires in COVID-19. Profiled with immunoSEQ multiplex PCR; TCRdb holds only in-frame clones, not every one. The table records roughly 320,000 clones, around 85% of them present only once. The specimen sequenced was peripheral blood. These receptor sequences come from a human donor in a cohort sampled during active COVID-19.

Regarding this clone: Compared with germline, one end of the junction differs, possibly owing to a read error. The chain recombines TRBV6-6 with TRBJ1-5; 9 bases map to TRBD1. CDR1 is MNHNY and CDR2 is SVGAGI in the germline V gene (reference sequence). The CDR3 extends over 14 amino acids. As DNA, the CDR3 is TGTGCCAGCAGTTGGGACAGGGTGAATCAGCCCCGGCATTTT. Amino acids: CASSWDRVNQPRHF.

The gene calls are TRBV18 and TRBJ2-7; D remains unclear. V gave up 2 bases and J gave up 3 bases, with 11 bases separating them. Germline CDR1 is KGHSH and CDR2 is LQKENI. The CDR3 loop spans 14 amino acids. For the CDR3, the DNA is TGTGCCAGCTCACCAACACAGAGCCTCTACGAGCAGTACTTC. As protein: CASSPTQSLYEQYF.

The CDR3 DNA reads TGTGCCAGCAGCCCGGGACAGGGAGGCGGCTACACCTTC. Its translation is CASSPGQGGGYTF. This chain joins TRBV6-5 and TRBJ1-2, with TRBD1 matching over 9 bases. Trimming removed 6 bases from V and 8 bases from J; junction bases left unmatched: 7. This CDR3 has 13 amino acids. Germline loops: CDR1 MNHEY, CDR2 SVGAGI.

This clone was counted a single time. One end of the junction is discordant with germline, which a read error may explain. V and J are TRBV15 and TRBJ2-2; 7 positions agree with TRBD1. Germline V gene sequence: CDR1 LNHNV, CDR2 YYDKDF (reference sequence). The CDR3 has 14 residues. The CDR3 spells CATSGDRDKGELFF. CDR3 DNA: TGTGCCACCAGCGGAGACAGGGACAAGGGGGAGCTGTTTTTT. Full variable domain (rest looked up from reference TRBV15 and TRBJ2-2): DAMVIQNPRYQVTQFGKPVTLSCSQTLNHNVMYWYQQKSSQAPKLLFHYYDKDFNNEADTPDNFQSRRPNTSFCFLDIRSPGLGDTAMYLCATSGDRDKGELFFGEGSRLTVL.

This sequence joins TRBV5-4 and TRBJ1-2; D is undetermined. Per germline, CDR1 SGHNT and CDR2 YYREEE (reference sequence). Trimming took off 4 bases at V and 6 bases at J, with 13 bases between the two ends. The CDR3 totals 13 residues. The chain's CDR3 is CASSAGLGNGYTF. Here the CDR3 DNA reads TGTGCCAGCAGCGCGGGCCTGGGGAATGGCTACACCTTC. The full variable domain, with the rest looked up from reference TRBV5-4 and TRBJ1-2, is ETGVTQSPTHLIKTRGQQVTLRCSSQSGHNTVSWYQQALGQGPQFIFQYYREEENGRGNFPPRFSGLQFPNYSSELNVNALELDDSALYLCASSAGLGNGYTFGSGTRLTVV.

Regarding this clone: Other DNA sequences from this sample encode an identical CDR3 as well. The chain recombines TRBV19 with TRBJ1-2; D not resolved. Per germline, CDR1 LNHDA and CDR2 SQIVND (reference sequence). The V and J ends lost 4 bases and 0 bases respectively, with 3 bases between them. The CDR3 contains 12 residues. Here the CDR3 reads CASSTTNYGYTF. CDR3 coding DNA: TGTGCCAGTAGTACTACTAACTATGGCTACACCTTC.

V and J are TRBV11-2 and TRBJ2-2; 7 positions match TRBD2. The CDR3 length is 15 residues. V gave up 6 bases and J gave up 0 bases; unmatched junction bases: 4. Germline CDR1 and CDR2: SGHAT and FQNNGV. The CDR3: CASSPGGTNTGELFF. CDR3 DNA: TGTGCCAGCAGTCCCGGGGGGACGAACACCGGGGAGCTGTTTTTT.

The chain carries TRBV10-3 and TRBJ1-1; 7 bases are shared with TRBD1. The V gene's germline CDR1 is ENHRY and CDR2 SYGVKD. With V trimmed by 2 bases and J by 11 bases, 5 bases remained unmatched. The CDR3 consists of 12 residues. The CDR3 region is CAISETGDGAFF. The CDR3 region has the DNA TGTGCCATCAGTGAGACAGGGGATGGGGCTTTCTTT.

The J gene is TRBJ1-1, the V gene TRBV11-1, with D possibly being TRBD1 (5 bases). CDR3 length: 15 amino acids. The germline V gene encodes CDR1 SGHAT and CDR2 FQDESV (reference sequence). The V and J ends lost 5 bases and 8 bases respectively, with 21 bases between them. CDR3 sequence reads: CASSQQAASNREAFF. CDR3 in DNA: TGTGCCAGCAGCCAACAGGCGGCGAGTAACCGGGAAGCTTTCTTT.

The CDR3 coding sequence is TGTGCCAGCAGCCAATGGAGCTACGAGCAGTACTTC. Its translation is CASSQWSYEQYF. V and J are TRBV3-1 (or the pseudogene TRBV3-2) and TRBJ2-7; no firm D call. The CDR3 contains 12 residues. The V gene's germline CDR1 is LGHDT and CDR2 YNNKEL (reference sequence). V gave up 2 bases and J gave up 3 bases, with 5 bases separating them.

This chain links TRBV7-3 with TRBJ1-1; no reliable D call. This CDR3 is 14 amino acids long. In germline, CDR1 is SGHTA, CDR2 FQGTGA. V gave up 2 bases and J gave up 1 base, with 8 bases separating them. The CDR3 nucleotides read TGTGCCAGCAGCTTAGGCCCCCAGAACACTGAAGCTTTCTTT. Translation gives CASSLGPQNTEAFF.

The rearrangement joins TRBV3-1 (or the pseudogene TRBV3-2) to TRBJ2-5, with 15 bases identical to TRBD2. CDR3 length equals 17 residues. CDR1 is LGHDT and CDR2 is YNNKEL in the germline V gene (reference sequence). V lost 0 bases, J lost 5 bases, and 4 bases stayed unmatched. The CDR3 is CASSQEGLAGGFETQYF. CDR3 sequence (DNA): TGTGCCAGCAGCCAAGAAGGACTAGCGGGGGGGTTCGAGACCCAGTACTTC.

This clone was found once. Other DNA sequences in this specimen translate into the identical CDR3. The V call is TRBV5-1, the J call TRBJ2-7; 8 bases line up with TRBD1. Germline CDR1 SGHRS, CDR2 YFSETQ. Trimming cost V 5 bases and J 5 bases; bases outside gene matches: 6. This CDR3 has 13 residues. The CDR3 region is CASSLRQGNEQYF. CDR3 nucleotides: TGCGCCAGCAGTTTGCGACAGGGGAACGAGCAGTACTTC.

This chain uses TRBV6-5 with TRBJ2-7, with 9 nucleotides matching TRBD1. Germline V gene sequence: CDR1 MNHEY, CDR2 SVGAGI. V shed 3 bases and J 4 bases; nucleotides not matched to a gene: 7. The CDR3 consists of 15 residues. The CDR3, as DNA: TGTGCCAGCAGTTATAAGGACAGGGGTCGGTACGAGCAGTACTTC. It codes for CASSYKDRGRYEQYF.

The chain links TRBV5-4 to TRBJ2-3, with a possible D match to TRBD2 (6 bases). In germline, CDR1 is SGHNT, CDR2 YYREEE (reference sequence). This CDR3 has 13 amino acids. Deletions cut 9 bases from V and 4 bases from J, with 15 bases between. CDR3 loop: CATGGIGSDTQYF. Here the CDR3 DNA reads TGTGCCACCGGGGGTATAGGGTCAGATACGCAGTATTTT.

V and J are TRBV20-1 and TRBJ2-1; D is perhaps TRBD2 (6 bases). This CDR3 spans 10 amino acids. The germline V gene has CDR1 DFQATT and CDR2 SNEGSKA (reference sequence). Trimming took off 6 bases at V and 13 bases at J, with 13 bases between the two ends. The CDR3 spells CSAAGTRQFF. The CDR3 coding sequence is TGCAGTGCAGCCGGGACTCGACAGTTCTTC.